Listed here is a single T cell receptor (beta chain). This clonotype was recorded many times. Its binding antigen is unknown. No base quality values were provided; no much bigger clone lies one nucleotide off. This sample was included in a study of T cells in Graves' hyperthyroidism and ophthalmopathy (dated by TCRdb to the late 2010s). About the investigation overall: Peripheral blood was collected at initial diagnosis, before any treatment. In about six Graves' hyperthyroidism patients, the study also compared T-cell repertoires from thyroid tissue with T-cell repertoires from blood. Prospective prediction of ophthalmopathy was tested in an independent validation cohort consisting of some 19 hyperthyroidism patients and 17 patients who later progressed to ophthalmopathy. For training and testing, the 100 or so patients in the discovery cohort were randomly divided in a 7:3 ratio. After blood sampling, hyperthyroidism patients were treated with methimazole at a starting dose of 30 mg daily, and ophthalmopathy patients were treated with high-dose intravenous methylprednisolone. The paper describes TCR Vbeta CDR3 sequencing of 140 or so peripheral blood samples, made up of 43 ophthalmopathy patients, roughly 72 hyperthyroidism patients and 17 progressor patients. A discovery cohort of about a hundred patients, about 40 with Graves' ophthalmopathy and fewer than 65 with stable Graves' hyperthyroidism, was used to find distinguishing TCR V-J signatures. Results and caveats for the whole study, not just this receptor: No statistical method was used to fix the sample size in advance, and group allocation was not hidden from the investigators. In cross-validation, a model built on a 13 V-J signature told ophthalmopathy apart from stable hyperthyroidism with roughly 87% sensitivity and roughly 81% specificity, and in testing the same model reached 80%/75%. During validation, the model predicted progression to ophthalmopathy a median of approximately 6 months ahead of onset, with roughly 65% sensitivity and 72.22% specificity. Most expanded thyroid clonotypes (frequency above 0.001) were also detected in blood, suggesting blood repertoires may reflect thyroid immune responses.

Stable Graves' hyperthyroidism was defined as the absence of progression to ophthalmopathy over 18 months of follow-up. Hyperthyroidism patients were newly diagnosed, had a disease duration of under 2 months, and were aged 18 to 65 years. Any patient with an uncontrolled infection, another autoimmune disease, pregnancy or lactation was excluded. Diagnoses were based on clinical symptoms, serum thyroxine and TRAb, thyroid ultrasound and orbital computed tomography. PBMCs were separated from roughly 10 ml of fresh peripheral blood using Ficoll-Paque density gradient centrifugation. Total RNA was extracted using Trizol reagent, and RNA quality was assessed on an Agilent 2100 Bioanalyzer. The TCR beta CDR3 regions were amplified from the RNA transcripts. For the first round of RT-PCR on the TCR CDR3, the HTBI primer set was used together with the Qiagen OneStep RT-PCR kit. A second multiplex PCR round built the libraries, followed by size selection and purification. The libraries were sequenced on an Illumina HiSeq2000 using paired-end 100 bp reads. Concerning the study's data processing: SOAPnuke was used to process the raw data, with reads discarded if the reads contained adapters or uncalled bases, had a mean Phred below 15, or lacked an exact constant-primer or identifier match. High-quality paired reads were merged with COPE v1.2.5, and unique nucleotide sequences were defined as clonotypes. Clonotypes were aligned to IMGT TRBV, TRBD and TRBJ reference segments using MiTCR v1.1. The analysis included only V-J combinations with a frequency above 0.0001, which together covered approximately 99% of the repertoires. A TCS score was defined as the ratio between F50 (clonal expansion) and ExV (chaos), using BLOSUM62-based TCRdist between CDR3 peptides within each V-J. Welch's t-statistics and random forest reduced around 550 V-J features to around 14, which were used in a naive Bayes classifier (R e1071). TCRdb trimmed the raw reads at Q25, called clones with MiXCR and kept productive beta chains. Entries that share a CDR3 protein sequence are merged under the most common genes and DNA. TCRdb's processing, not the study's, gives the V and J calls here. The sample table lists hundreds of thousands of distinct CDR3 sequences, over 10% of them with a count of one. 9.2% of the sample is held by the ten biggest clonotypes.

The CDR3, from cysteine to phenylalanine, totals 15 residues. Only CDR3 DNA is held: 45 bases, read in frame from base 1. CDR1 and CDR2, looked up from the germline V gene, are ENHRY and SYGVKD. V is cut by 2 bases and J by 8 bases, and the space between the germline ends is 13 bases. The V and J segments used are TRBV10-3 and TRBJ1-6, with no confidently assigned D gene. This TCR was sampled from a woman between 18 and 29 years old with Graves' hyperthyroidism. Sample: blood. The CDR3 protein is CAISEMGAADSPLHF. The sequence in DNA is TGTGCCATCAGTGAGATGGGAGCAGCTGATTCACCCCTCCACTTT.